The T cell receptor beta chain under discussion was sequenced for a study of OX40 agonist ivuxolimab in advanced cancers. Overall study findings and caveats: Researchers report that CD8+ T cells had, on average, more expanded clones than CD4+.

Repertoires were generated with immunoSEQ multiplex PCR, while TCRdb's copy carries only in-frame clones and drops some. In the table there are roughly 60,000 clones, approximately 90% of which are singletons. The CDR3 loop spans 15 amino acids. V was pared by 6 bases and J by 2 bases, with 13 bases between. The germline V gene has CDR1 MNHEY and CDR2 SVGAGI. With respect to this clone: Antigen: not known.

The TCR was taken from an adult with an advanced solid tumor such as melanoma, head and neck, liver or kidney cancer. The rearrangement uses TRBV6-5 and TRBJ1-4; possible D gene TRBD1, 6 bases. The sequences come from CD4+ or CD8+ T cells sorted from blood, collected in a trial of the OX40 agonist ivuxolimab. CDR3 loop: CASSLQGLTNEKLFF. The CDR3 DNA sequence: TGTGCCAGCAGCTTACAGGGTCTTACTAATGAAAAACTGTTTTTT.